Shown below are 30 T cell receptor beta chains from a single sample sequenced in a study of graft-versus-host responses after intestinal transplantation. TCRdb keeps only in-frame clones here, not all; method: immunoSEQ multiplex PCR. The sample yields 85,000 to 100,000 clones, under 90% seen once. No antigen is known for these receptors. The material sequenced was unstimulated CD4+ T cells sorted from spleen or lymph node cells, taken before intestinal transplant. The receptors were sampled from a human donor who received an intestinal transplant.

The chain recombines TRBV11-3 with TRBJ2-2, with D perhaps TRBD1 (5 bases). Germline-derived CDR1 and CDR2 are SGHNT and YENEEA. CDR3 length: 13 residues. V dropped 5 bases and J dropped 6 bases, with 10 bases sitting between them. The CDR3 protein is CASSPTGPGELFF. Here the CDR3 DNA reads TGTGCCAGCAGCCCTACAGGTCCCGGGGAGCTGTTTTTT.

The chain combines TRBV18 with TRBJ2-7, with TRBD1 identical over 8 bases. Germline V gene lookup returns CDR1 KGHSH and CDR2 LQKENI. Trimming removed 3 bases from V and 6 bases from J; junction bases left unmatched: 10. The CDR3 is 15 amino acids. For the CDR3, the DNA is TGTGCCAGCTCACCTGTTTCGACCGACAGGGGCGAGCAGTACTTC. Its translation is CASSPVSTDRGEQYF.

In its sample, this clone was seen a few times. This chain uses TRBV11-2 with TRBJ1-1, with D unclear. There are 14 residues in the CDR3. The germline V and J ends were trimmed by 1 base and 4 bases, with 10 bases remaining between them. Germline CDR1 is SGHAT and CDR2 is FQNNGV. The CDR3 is CASSLVGKGTEAFF. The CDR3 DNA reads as TGTGCCAGCAGCTTAGTCGGGAAGGGCACTGAAGCTTTCTTT.

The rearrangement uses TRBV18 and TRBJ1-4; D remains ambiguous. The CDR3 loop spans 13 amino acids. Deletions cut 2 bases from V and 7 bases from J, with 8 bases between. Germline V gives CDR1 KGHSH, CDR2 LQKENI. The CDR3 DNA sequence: TGTGCCAGCTCACCAGGGCTGGGTGAAAAACTGTTTTTT. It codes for CASSPGLGEKLFF.

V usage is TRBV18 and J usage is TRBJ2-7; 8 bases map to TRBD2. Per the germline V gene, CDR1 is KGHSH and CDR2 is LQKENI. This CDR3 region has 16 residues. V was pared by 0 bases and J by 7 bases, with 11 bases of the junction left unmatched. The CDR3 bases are TGTGCCAGCTCACCACCGGGCGTGGGACTAGGGGGGGAGCAGTACTTC. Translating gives CASSPPGVGLGGEQYF. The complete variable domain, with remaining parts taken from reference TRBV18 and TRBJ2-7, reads NAGVMQNPRHLVRRRGQEARLRCSPMKGHSHVYWYRQLPEEGLKFMVYLQKENIIDESGMPKERFSAEFPKEGPSILRIQQVVRGDSAAYFCASSPPGVGLGGEQYFGPGTRLTVT.

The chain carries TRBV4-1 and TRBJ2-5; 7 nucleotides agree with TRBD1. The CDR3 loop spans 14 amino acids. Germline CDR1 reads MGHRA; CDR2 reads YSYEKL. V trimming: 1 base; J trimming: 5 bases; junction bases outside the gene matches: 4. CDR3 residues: CASSQVGGAETQYF. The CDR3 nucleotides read TGCGCCAGCAGCCAAGTAGGGGGCGCGGAGACCCAGTACTTC.

CDR3 sequence: CASSETTVMGTEAFF. The CDR3 coding sequence is TGTGCCAGCAGTGAAACGACAGTAATGGGCACTGAAGCTTTCTTT. The chain recombines TRBV6-1 with TRBJ1-1; D is possibly TRBD1 (5 bases). The germline gives CDR1 MNHNS, CDR2 SASEGT. CDR3 size: 15 residues. Trimming removed 2 bases at V and 4 bases at J, with 14 bases between.

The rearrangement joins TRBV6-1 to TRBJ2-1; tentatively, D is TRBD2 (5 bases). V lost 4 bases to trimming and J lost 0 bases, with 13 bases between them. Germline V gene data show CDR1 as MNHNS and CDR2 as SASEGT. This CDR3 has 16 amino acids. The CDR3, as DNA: TGTGCCAGCAGTGCCACGACGGGGAGCTCCTACAATGAGCAGTTCTTC. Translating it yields CASSATTGSSYNEQFF.

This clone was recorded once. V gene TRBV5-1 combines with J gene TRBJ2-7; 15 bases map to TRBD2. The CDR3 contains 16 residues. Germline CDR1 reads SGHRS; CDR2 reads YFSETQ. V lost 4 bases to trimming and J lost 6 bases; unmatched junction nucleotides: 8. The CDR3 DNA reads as TGCGCCAGCAGCATCTGGACTAGCGGGGGGGCTGGCGAGCAGTACTTC. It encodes CASSIWTSGGAGEQYF.

CDR3 in amino acids: CSAHRGSYGYTF. The CDR3 coding sequence is TGCAGCGCCCACAGGGGTAGCTATGGCTACACCTTC. The chain carries TRBV29-1 and TRBJ1-2, with 7 bases aligning to TRBD1. Germline CDR1 and CDR2: SQVTM and ANQGSEA. The trim removed 7 bases at V and 4 bases at J, leaving 6 bases unmatched. CDR3 size: 12 residues.

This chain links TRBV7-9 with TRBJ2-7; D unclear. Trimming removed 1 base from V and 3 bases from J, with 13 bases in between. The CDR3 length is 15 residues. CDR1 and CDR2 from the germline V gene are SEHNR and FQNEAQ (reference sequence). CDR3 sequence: CASSLGATPLYEQYF. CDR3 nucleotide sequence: TGTGCCAGCAGCTTAGGGGCGACGCCCCTCTACGAGCAGTACTTC.

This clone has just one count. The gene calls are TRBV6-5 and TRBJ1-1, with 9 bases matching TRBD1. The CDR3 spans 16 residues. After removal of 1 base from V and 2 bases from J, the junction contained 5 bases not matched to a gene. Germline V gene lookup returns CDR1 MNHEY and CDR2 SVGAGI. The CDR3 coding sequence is TGTGCCAGCAGTTACTTGACAGGGGGAGGAAACACTGAAGCTTTCTTT. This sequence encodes CASSYLTGGGNTEAFF.

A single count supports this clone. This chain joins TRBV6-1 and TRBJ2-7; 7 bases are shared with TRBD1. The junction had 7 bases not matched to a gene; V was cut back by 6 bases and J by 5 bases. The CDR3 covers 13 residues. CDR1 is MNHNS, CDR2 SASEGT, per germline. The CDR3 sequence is CASRAPGGHEQYF. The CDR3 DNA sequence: TGTGCCAGCAGGGCCCCAGGGGGTCACGAGCAGTACTTC.

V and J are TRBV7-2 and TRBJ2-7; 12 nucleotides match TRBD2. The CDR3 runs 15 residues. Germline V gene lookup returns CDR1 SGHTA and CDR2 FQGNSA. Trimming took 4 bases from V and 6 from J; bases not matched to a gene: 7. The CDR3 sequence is CASSYLAGGPSEQYF. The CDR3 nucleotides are TGTGCCAGCAGCTATCTAGCGGGGGGGCCGTCCGAGCAGTACTTC.

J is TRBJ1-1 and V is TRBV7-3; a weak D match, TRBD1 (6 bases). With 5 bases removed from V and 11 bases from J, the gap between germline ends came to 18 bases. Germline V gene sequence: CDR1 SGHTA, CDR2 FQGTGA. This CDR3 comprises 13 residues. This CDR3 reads CASSPSPGGNAFF. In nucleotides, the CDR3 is TGTGCCAGCAGCCCGAGCCCGGGGGGCAATGCTTTCTTT.

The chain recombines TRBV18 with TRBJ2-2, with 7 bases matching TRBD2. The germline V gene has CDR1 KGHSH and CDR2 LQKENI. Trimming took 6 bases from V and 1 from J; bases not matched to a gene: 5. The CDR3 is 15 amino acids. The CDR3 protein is CASSPSGENTGELFF. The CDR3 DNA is TGTGCCAGCTCCCCCAGCGGGGAGAACACCGGGGAGCTGTTTTTT.

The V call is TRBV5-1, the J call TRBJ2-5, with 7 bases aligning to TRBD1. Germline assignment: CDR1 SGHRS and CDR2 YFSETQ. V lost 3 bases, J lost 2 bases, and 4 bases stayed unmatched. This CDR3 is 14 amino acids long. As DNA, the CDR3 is TGCGCCAGCAGCTGGGGGACAGCTCAAGAGACCCAGTACTTC. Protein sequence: CASSWGTAQETQYF.

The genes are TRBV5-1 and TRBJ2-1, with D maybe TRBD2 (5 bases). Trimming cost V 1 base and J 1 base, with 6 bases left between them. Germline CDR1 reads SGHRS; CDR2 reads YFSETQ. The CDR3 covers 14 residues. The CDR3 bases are TGCGCCAGCAGCTTGCGGGGATCCTACAATGAGCAGTTCTTC. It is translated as CASSLRGSYNEQFF.

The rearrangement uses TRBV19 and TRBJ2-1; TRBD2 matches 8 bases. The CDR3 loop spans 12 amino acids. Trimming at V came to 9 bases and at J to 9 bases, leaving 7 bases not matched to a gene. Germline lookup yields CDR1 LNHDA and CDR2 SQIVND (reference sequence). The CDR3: CARSGGAGEQFF. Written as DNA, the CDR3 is TGTGCCAGGTCCGGGGGGGCCGGTGAGCAGTTCTTC.

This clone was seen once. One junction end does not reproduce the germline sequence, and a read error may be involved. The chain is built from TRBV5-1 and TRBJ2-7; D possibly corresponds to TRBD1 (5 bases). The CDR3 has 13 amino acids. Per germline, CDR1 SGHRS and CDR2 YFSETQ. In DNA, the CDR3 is TGCGCCAGCAGGTTGGGGCAGGACTACGAGCAGTACTTC. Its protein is CASRLGQDYEQYF. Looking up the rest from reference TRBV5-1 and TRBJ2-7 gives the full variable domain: KAGVTQTPRYLIKTRGQQVTLSCSPISGHRSVSWYQQTPGQGLQFLFEYFSETQRNKGNFPGRFSGRQFSNSRSEMNVSTLELGDSALYLCASRLGQDYEQYFGPGTRLTVT.

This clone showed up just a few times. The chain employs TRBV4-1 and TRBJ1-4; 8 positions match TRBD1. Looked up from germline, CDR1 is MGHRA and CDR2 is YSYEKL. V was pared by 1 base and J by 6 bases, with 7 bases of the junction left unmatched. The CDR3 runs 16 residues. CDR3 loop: CASSQGRDRRDEKLFF. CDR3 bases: TGCGCCAGCAGCCAAGGCCGGGACAGGAGAGATGAAAAACTGTTTTTT.

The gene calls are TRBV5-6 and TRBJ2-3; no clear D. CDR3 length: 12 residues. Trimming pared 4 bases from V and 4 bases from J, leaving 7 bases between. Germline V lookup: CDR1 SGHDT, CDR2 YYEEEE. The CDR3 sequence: CASSPSSDTQYF. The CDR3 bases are TGTGCCAGCAGCCCGTCCTCAGATACGCAGTATTTT.

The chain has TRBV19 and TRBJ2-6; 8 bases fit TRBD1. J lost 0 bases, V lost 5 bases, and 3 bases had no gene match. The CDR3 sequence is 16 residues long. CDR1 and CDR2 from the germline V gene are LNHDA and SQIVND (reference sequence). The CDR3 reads CASSATGGSGANVLTF. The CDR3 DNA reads TGTGCCAGTAGTGCAACAGGGGGCTCTGGGGCCAACGTCCTGACTTTC.

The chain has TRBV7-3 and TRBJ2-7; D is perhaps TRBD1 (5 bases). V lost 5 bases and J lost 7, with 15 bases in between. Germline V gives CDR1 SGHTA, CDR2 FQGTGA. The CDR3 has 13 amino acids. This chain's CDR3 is CASSTPGMGEQYF. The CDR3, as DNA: TGTGCCAGCAGCACACCAGGGATGGGAGAGCAGTACTTC. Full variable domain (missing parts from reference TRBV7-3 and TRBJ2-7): GAGVSQTPSNKVTEKGKYVELRCDPISGHTALYWYRQSLGQGPEFLIYFQGTGAADDSGLPNDRFFAVRPEGSVSTLKIQRTERGDSAVYLCASSTPGMGEQYFGPGTRLTVT.

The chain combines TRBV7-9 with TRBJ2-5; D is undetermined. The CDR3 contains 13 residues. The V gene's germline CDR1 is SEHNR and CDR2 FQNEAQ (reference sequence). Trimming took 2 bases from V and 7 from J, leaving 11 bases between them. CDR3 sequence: CASSLTLSGTQYF. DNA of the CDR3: TGTGCCAGCAGCTTAACCCTCTCGGGGACCCAGTACTTC.

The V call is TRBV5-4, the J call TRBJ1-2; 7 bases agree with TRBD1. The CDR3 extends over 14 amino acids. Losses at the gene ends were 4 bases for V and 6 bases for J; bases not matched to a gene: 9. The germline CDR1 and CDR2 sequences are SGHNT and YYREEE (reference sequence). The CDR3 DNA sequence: TGTGCCAGCAGCACCTCCGACAGGGTTGATGGCTACACCTTC. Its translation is CASSTSDRVDGYTF.

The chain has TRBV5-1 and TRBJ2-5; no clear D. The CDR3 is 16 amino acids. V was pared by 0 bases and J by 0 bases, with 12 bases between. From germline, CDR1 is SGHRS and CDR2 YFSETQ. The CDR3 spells CASSLATTANQETQYF. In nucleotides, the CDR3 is TGCGCCAGCAGCTTGGCCACAACAGCTAACCAAGAGACCCAGTACTTC. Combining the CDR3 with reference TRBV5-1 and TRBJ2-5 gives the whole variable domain KAGVTQTPRYLIKTRGQQVTLSCSPISGHRSVSWYQQTPGQGLQFLFEYFSETQRNKGNFPGRFSGRQFSNSRSEMNVSTLELGDSALYLCASSLATTANQETQYFGPGTRLLVL.

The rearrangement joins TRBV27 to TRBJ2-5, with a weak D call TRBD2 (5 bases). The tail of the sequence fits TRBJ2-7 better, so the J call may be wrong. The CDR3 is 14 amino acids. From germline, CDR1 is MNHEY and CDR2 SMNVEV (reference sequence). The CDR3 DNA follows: TGTGCCAGCAGACGGGAAGTTACGCCTGGCGAGCAGTACTTC. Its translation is CASRREVTPGEQYF.

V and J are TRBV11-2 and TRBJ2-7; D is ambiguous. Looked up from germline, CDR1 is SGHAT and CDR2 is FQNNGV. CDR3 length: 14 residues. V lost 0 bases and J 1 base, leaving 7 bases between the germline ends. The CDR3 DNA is TGTGCCAGCAGCTTAGACGCCGGGTCCTACGAGCAGTACTTC. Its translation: CASSLDAGSYEQYF.

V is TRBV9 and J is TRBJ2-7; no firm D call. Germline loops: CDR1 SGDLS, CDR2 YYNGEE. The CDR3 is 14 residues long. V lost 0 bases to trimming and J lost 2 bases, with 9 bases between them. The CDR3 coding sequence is TGTGCCAGCAGCGTAGCCCCCGTCCCCTACGAGCAGTACTTC. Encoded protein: CASSVAPVPYEQYF.